This TCR beta chain came from a study of cytomegalovirus exposure and HLA in healthy donors. Study-level points and caveats: Presence/absence analyses treated sequencing depth as roughly uniform across donors. Common viral pathogens seemed to be connected with several of the most significant clusters, according to a later analysis. V- and J-gene trimming of TCR beta was linked (in a later analysis) to a missense DCLRE1C variant. TCR beta chains numbering under 200 were designated cytomegalovirus-associated.

V dropped 4 bases and J dropped 3; count of bases not matched to a gene: 6. This CDR3 region has 16 residues. The V gene's germline CDR1 is LGHNA and CDR2 YNFKEQ. This clone came up once. Antigen unknown. Both 60 Vbeta primers and 13 Jbeta primers went into the PCR. The protocol was immunoSEQ multiplex PCR, while the TCRdb copy is restricted to in-frame clones and leaves out a portion. Of more than 100,000 clones detected, about 76% appear once; the ten largest clones hold over 1.3%. Sequencing used PBMCs. The receptor was isolated from a woman in her thirties or forties in good health and CMV-seronegative. The chain links TRBV4-2 to TRBJ2-1; 10 bases fit TRBD2. CDR3 amino acids: CASSLEPSGGYNEQFF. The DNA for the CDR3 is TGTGCCAGCAGCCTAGAGCCTAGCGGGGGCTACAATGAGCAGTTCTTC.